The clone carrying this T cell receptor beta chain has more than one count but fewer than ten. Antigen: not known. This CDR3 has 13 residues. V lost 2 bases, J lost 0 bases, and 5 bases lay in between. CDR1 and CDR2 from the germline V gene are MNHEY and SVGAGI. These data come from a study of vaccination and CD4 T cells after COVID-19. Turning to the study itself: A median of approximately 100 days (range 35 to 161) separated diagnosis from post-COVID sampling.

Scientists ran DNA taken from cultured CD4+ T cells through the Oncomine TCR Beta short-read assay for sequencing. TCRdb recomputed calls from the PCR reads with MiXCR, one row per CDR3 protein. The repertoire has just over 20,000 distinct CDR3 sequences, about 45% of them found once; the top ten carry around 4.2%. Regarding treatment: roughly 10-day PBMC culture with coronavirus spike peptide pools or control peptides (ViraFEST assay). Regarding the study as a whole: Clonotypes reactive to SARS-CoV-2 had a median that went up from 21 to 38, but not significantly. Apart from involving relatively few convalescent patients, the work omitted early post-infection timepoints.

The gene calls are TRBV6-5 and TRBJ2-7; D may be TRBD1 (5 bases). The sequenced material came from CD4+ T cells from blood, cultured in vitro. The sequence came from a human donor who had recovered from COVID-19. The CDR3 nucleotides are TGTGCCAGCAGTTACGGGGCCTCCTACGAGCAGTACTTC. It translates to CASSYGASYEQYF.